This TCR beta chain was captured by sequencing in a study of cytomegalovirus exposure and HLA in healthy donors. Trimming removed 8 bases from V and 8 bases from J, with 10 bases in between. The CDR3 totals 12 residues. Germline CDR1 and CDR2: LNHDA and SQIVND (reference sequence). Both 60 Vbeta primers and 13 Jbeta primers went into the PCR. Sequenced by immunoSEQ multiplex PCR; TCRdb stores in-frame clones only, minus some. The profile covers around 140,000 clones, with around 77% appearing a single time and 4.2% taken by the ten largest. This sequence joins TRBV19 and TRBJ1-6; the D gene is possibly TRBD1 (6 bases). The receptor comes from a male donor in good health and CMV-seropositive. The specimen sequenced was PBMCs. CDR3 loop: CASGHRDSPLHF. DNA of the CDR3: TGTGCCAGTGGACACAGGGATTCACCCCTCCACTTT.